This TCR beta chain is drawn from a study of T cell repertoires in urothelial bladder cancer. Background on the study: Three lesions each were cT0, cTa, cT1, and cT2 or greater.

The V gene's germline CDR1 is SGHVS and CDR2 FNYEAQ. The CDR3 length is 16 residues. Unmatched junction bases numbered 4, after V lost 3 bases and J lost 3 bases. Repertoires were generated with immunoSEQ multiplex PCR, while TCRdb's copy carries only in-frame clones and drops some. The repertoire holds more than 10,000 clones, with roughly two thirds as singletons. This clone showed up just a few times. The chain joins TRBV7-6 to TRBJ2-2; the match to TRBD1 covers 10 bases. The TCR originated in a human donor with urothelial carcinoma. The sequenced sample was tumor-infiltrating cells from bladder cancer. The CDR3 reads CASSLPGQGYTGELFF. The CDR3, as DNA: TGTGCCAGCAGCTTGCCGGGACAGGGGTACACCGGGGAGCTGTTTTTT.